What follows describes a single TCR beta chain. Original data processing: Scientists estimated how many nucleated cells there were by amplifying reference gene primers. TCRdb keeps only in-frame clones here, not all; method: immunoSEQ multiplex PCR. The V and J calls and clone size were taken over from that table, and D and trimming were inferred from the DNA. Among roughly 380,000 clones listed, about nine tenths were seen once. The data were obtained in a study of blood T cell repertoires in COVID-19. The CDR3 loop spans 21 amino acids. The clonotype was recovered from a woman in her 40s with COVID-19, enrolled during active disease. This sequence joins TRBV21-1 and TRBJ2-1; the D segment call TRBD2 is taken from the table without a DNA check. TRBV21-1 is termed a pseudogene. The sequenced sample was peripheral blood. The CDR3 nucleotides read TGTGCCAGCACCTTCAAAAAATGGGACTATGGAGGTACCGAGGGGTACAATGAGCAGTTCTTC. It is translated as CASTFKKWDYGGTEGYNEQFF.